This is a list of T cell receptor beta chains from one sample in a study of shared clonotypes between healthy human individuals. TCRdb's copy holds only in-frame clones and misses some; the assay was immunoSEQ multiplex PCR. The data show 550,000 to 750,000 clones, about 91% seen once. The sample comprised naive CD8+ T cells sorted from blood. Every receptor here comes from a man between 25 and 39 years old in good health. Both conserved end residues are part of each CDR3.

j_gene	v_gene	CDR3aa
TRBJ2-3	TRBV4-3	CASSQAQGGGTDTQYF
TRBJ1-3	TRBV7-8	CASSLGRAGNTIYF
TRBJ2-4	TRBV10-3	CATTRDGENIQYF
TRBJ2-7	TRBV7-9	CASSSHSYEQYF
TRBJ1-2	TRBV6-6	CASSYLDRGLNYGYTF
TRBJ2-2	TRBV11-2	CASSSVVTLTNTGELFF
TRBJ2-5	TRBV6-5	CASSSTWGEETQYF
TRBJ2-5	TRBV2	CASSEGQETQYF
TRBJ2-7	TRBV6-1	CASTEGAGTYEQYF
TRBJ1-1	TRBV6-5	CASSYRAGEAFF
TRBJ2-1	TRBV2	CASSETRASYNEQFF
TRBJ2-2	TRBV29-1	CSTYYRNTGELFF
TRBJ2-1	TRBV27	CASSTRNGQGESYNEQFF
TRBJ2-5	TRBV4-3	CASSQDNEPIQETQYF
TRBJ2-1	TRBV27	CASRGANDEQFF
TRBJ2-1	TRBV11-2	CASSRSSYNEQFF
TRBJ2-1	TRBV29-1	CSVVGGNTYNEQFF
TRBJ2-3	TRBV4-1	CASSQRLAGVTDTQYF
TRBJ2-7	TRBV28	CASVSGTSYEQYF
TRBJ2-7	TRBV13	CASSLGRIYEQYF
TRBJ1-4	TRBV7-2	CASSLGGGLVEKLFF
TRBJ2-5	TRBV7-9	CASSLVETQYF
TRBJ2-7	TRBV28	CASSFRRVDEQYF
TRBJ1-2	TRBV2	CASISLRGNYGYTF
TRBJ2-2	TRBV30	CAWGLGQGTWELFF
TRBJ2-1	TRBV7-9	CASSLGREGEFF
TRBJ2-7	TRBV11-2	CASSSRGDRFYEQYF
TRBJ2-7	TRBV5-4	CASSPQPTYEQYF
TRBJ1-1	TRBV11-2	CASSSWGQGHMNTEAFF
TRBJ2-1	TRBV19	CASSISPFGGRALHNEQFF
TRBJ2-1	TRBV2	CASSDPAGGTYNEQFF
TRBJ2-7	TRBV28	CASSLRAYPGKLEQYF
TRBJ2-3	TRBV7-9	CASSLGGRLANTDTQYF
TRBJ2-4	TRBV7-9	CASSSRDRGENIQYF
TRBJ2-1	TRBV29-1	CSVATGRAPLPSLQFNEQFF